A single sample is the source of the 28 T cell receptor beta chains below, sequenced in a study of T cell clonotyping in hematopoietic cell transplantation. TCRdb keeps only in-frame clones here, not all; method: immunoSEQ multiplex PCR. The sample yields around 11,000 clones, approximately 55% seen once. The sequences come from peripheral blood mononuclear cells, collected 100 days after allogeneic stem cell transplant. The receptors were sampled from a female patient aged 50-59 years who had an allogeneic stem cell transplant from an unrelated donor, so the T cells may come from the graft donor. Some clones in this sample may be carry-over from other donors' samples.

On this clone itself: This specimen includes other DNA sequences encoding the same CDR3. This chain links TRBV25-1 with TRBJ2-1, with unresolved D. The germline V gene encodes CDR1 MGHDK and CDR2 SYGVNS. With 7 bases removed from V and 5 bases from J, the gap between germline ends came to 15 bases. CDR3 size: 14 residues. The CDR3 here is CASTPVYSNNEQFF. The CDR3 nucleotides are TGTGCCAGCACCCCTGTTTACAGTAACAATGAGCAGTTCTTC.

This rearrangement joins TRBV30 to TRBJ1-2, with D possibly being TRBD1 (5 bases). With 1 base removed from V and 0 bases from J, the gap between germline ends came to 6 bases. The V gene's germline CDR1 is GTSNPN and CDR2 SVGIG (reference sequence). This CDR3 contains 13 residues. CDR3 amino acids: CAWSEQANYGYTF. The DNA of the CDR3 is TGTGCCTGGAGTGAACAGGCTAACTATGGCTACACCTTC.

This clone was detected a few times. Here the CDR3 reads CAIRPGTGRPGGYTF. CDR3 coding DNA: TGTGCCATCAGACCCGGGACAGGAAGACCAGGGGGCTACACCTTC. This chain links TRBV10-3 with TRBJ1-2, with 8 bases fitting TRBD1. This CDR3 has 15 residues. V shed 6 bases, J shed 8 bases, and the junction held 14 bases outside the gene matches. Per germline, CDR1 ENHRY and CDR2 SYGVKD.

V and J are TRBV30 and TRBJ1-1; no clear D gene. This CDR3 region has 12 residues. Per the germline V gene, CDR1 is GTSNPN and CDR2 is SVGIG (reference sequence). V shed 4 bases and J shed 5 bases, with 11 bases lying between them. The CDR3 bases are TGTGCCTGGAAATTCCGGGGTACTGAAGCTTTCTTT. It codes for CAWKFRGTEAFF.

This chain links TRBV30 with TRBJ1-1; 11 bases are a match to TRBD1. V was pared by 1 base and J by 3 bases, with 1 base of the junction left unmatched. The length of the CDR3 is 14 residues. From germline, CDR1 is GTSNPN and CDR2 SVGIG (reference sequence). The chain's CDR3 is CAWSGDRGYTEAFF. Here the CDR3 DNA reads TGTGCCTGGAGTGGGGACAGGGGGTACACTGAAGCTTTCTTT.

This clone was counted only a few times. The chain is built from TRBV30 and TRBJ2-3; D possibly corresponds to TRBD2 (5 bases). This CDR3 has 12 residues. Germline V gene data show CDR1 as GTSNPN and CDR2 as SVGIG (reference sequence). V lost 0 bases and J lost 6, with 7 bases in between. CDR3 DNA sequence: TGTGCCTGGAGTGTAGGCGGGGATACGCAGTATTTT. Translated, it gives CAWSVGGDTQYF.

By sample share, this clone is medium-sized. The V gene is TRBV5-6, the J gene TRBJ1-2; TRBD1 matches at 7 bases. The CDR3 loop spans 13 amino acids. V shed 3 bases, J shed 2 bases, and the junction held 1 base outside the gene matches. The germline V gene has CDR1 SGHDT and CDR2 YYEEEE. The CDR3 reads CASSWGQNYGYTF. CDR3 nucleotides: TGTGCCAGCAGCTGGGGACAGAACTATGGCTACACCTTC.

V usage is TRBV2 and J usage is TRBJ2-1; D not resolved. The V gene's germline CDR1 is SNHLY and CDR2 FYNNEI. Trimming left V 8 bases short and J 4 bases short, with 15 bases between. CDR3 size: 14 residues. The CDR3 DNA reads TGTGCCAGCCCAAAAGGGATCAAGTACAATGAGCAGTTCTTC. It encodes CASPKGIKYNEQFF. Full variable domain (rest looked up from reference TRBV2 and TRBJ2-1): EPEVTQTPSHQVTQMGQEVILRCVPISNHLYFYWYRQILGQKVEFLVSFYNNEISEKSEIFDDQFSVERPDGSNFTLKIRSTKLEDSAMYFCASPKGIKYNEQFFGPGTRLTVL.

J is TRBJ1-2 and V is TRBV2; D is uncertain. Germline loops: CDR1 SNHLY, CDR2 FYNNEI. Between the trimmed V and J ends, which lost 2 bases and 4 bases, there was a span of 5 bases. The CDR3 is made up of 12 amino acids. The CDR3 sequence: CASSELSYGYTF. Written as DNA, the CDR3 is TGTGCCAGCAGTGAACTAAGCTATGGCTACACCTTC.

The chain combines TRBV9 with TRBJ2-2; D is unresolved. This CDR3 has 16 amino acids. The germline V gene has CDR1 SGDLS and CDR2 YYNGEE. Deletions cut 0 bases from V and 1 base from J, with 10 bases between. This CDR3 is CASSVADSRNTGELFF. In DNA form, the CDR3 reads TGTGCCAGCAGCGTAGCTGACTCTCGGAACACCGGGGAGCTGTTTTTT. Looking up the rest from reference TRBV9 and TRBJ2-2 gives the full variable domain: DSGVTQTPKHLITATGQRVTLRCSPRSGDLSVYWYQQSLDQGLQFLIQYYNGEERAKGNILERFSAQQFPDLHSELNLSSLELGDSALYFCASSVADSRNTGELFFGEGSRLTVL.

The genes are TRBV6-5 and TRBJ1-3; maybe TRBD1 (5 bases). The CDR3 length is 15 residues. Germline CDR1 and CDR2: MNHEY and SVGAGI. Trimming stripped 5 bases from V and 0 bases from J, with 11 bases between. This CDR3 is CASSRTGNSGNTIYF. The CDR3 bases are TGTGCCAGCAGTCGCACAGGCAACTCTGGAAACACCATATATTTT.

This clone was observed a handful of times. This chain connects TRBV6-1 to TRBJ2-6; TRBD1 agrees at 11 bases. V dropped 3 bases and J dropped 1; count of bases not matched to a gene: 5. The CDR3 extends over 18 amino acids. Germline V gene sequence: CDR1 MNHNS, CDR2 SASEGT. CDR3 residues: CASSDRTGGTSGANVLTF. Written as DNA, the CDR3 is TGTGCCAGCAGTGACAGGACAGGGGGCACGTCTGGGGCCAACGTCCTGACTTTC.

The chain uses TRBV6-1 and TRBJ1-4; possibly TRBD1 for D (5 bases). Germline V gene data show CDR1 as MNHNS and CDR2 as SASEGT. Trimming removed 6 bases from V and 0 bases from J, with 11 bases in between. This CDR3 spans 15 amino acids. CDR3 in DNA: TGTGCCAGCAGAGGAGGGGTGGCAACTAATGAAAAACTGTTTTTT. It encodes CASRGGVATNEKLFF.

This clone occurred a few times. The J gene is TRBJ1-2, the V gene TRBV29-1, with D uncertain. The CDR3 covers 13 residues. Looked up from germline, CDR1 is SQVTM and CDR2 is ANQGSEA. Trimming removed 1 base from V and 0 bases from J, with 6 bases in between. The CDR3 spells CSVEGETNYGYTF. The CDR3 coding sequence is TGCAGCGTTGAAGGAGAGACTAACTATGGCTACACCTTC.

The V call is TRBV21-1, the J call TRBJ1-2; the table assigns TRBD1, which was not confirmed against the DNA. TRBV21-1 is annotated as a pseudogene. The CDR3 totals 12 residues. DNA for the CDR3: TGTGCCAGCAGTACAGCCCACGATGGCTACACCTTC. It encodes CASSTAHDGYTF.

Points on this clone: An end of the junction does not agree with germline; a read error may underlie this. The chain combines TRBV7-2 with TRBJ1-2, with D possibly TRBD1 on 5 matching bases. Per the germline V gene, CDR1 is SGHTA and CDR2 is FQGNSA. The CDR3 has 16 amino acids. Here the CDR3 reads CASNLNAGTDHYGYTF. The CDR3 DNA sequence: TGTGCCAGCAACTTAAACGCAGGGACTGACCACTATGGCTACACCTTC.

This clone was counted a few times. This sequence joins TRBV14 and TRBJ1-2; D possibly corresponds to TRBD1 (5 bases). Trimming removed 6 bases at V and 6 bases at J, with 14 bases between. Germline-derived CDR1 and CDR2 are SGHDN and FVKESK. The CDR3 is 13 residues long. The CDR3 spells CASSPWGVDGYTF. The CDR3 DNA is TGTGCCAGCAGTCCCTGGGGGGTGGATGGCTACACCTTC.

This sequence joins TRBV19 and TRBJ2-7; TRBD2 agrees at 9 bases. V dropped 6 bases and J dropped 0; count of bases not matched to a gene: 3. The CDR3 totals 14 residues. Germline V gene lookup returns CDR1 LNHDA and CDR2 SQIVND (reference sequence). CDR3 sequence (DNA): TGTGCCAGTAGGACTAGCGGCTCCTCCTACGAGCAGTACTTC. Translating it yields CASRTSGSSYEQYF.

The CDR3 coding sequence is TGTGCCATCAGTGAGTCCGACAGGGTGGACTATGGCTACACCTTC. Its protein is CAISESDRVDYGYTF. This chain connects TRBV10-3 to TRBJ1-2; 7 bases are a match to TRBD1. This CDR3 comprises 15 residues. The ends lost 0 bases at V and 3 bases at J; junction bases unmatched: 4. Per the germline V gene, CDR1 is ENHRY and CDR2 is SYGVKD.

The chain recombines TRBV19 with TRBJ1-5; 8 positions agree with TRBD1. Germline V lookup: CDR1 LNHDA, CDR2 SQIVND (reference sequence). This CDR3 has 14 residues. The V and J ends lost 6 bases and 7 bases, in that order; junction bases with no gene match: 8. CDR3 coding DNA: TGTGCCAGTAGCACGGACAGGGCTCGCCAGCCCCAGCATTTT. Amino acid sequence: CASSTDRARQPQHF.

This clone occurred a few times. The chain employs TRBV19 and TRBJ2-7; 7 bases are a match to TRBD1. Trimming took 4 bases from V and 2 from J; bases not matched to a gene: 2. Germline lookup yields CDR1 LNHDA and CDR2 SQIVND (reference sequence). The CDR3 covers 13 residues. CDR3 sequence reads: CASSTQGAYEQYF. The CDR3 bases are TGTGCCAGTAGTACCCAGGGGGCCTACGAGCAGTACTTC.

The chain couples TRBV14 to TRBJ1-5; 12 bases fit TRBD1. CDR3 length equals 15 residues. CDR1 and CDR2 (germline): SGHDN, FVKESK. After removal of 6 bases from V and 6 bases from J, the junction contained 6 bases not matched to a gene. CDR3 coding DNA: TGTGCCAGCAGGGGACAGGGGGCGATAGGTCAGCCCCAGCATTTT. It is translated as CASRGQGAIGQPQHF.

The V call is TRBV2, the J call TRBJ1-2, with D maybe TRBD1 (5 bases). V lost 3 bases, J lost 7 bases, and 12 bases lay in between. The CDR3 contains 13 residues. CDR1 and CDR2 from the germline V gene are SNHLY and FYNNEI. CDR3 DNA: TGTGCCAGCAGTGATCCAGGGTTGGGTGGCTACACCTTC. Translating gives CASSDPGLGGYTF.

The chain is built from TRBV30 and TRBJ1-2; 7 bases align to TRBD1. The CDR3 is made up of 12 amino acids. Germline V gene data show CDR1 as GTSNPN and CDR2 as SVGIG (reference sequence). Trimming removed 5 bases from V and 6 bases from J; junction bases left unmatched: 6. CDR3 sequence: CAWGDRANGYTF. CDR3 nucleotide sequence: TGTGCCTGGGGCGACAGGGCAAATGGCTACACCTTC.

In regard to this clone: The junction and the germline gene differ at one end; a read error may be behind it. The V call is TRBV4-1, the J call TRBJ2-7; D remains unclear. Germline V lookup: CDR1 MGHRA, CDR2 YSYEKL. The CDR3 length is 14 residues. This chain's CDR3 is CASRDPGDPYEQCF. The CDR3 DNA reads TGCGCCAGCCGTGATCCAGGAGACCCCTACGAGCAGTGCTTC.

The chain combines TRBV30 with TRBJ2-6; D is perhaps TRBD1 (6 bases). V was trimmed by 8 bases and J by 0 bases, leaving 17 bases between them. Germline lookup yields CDR1 GTSNPN and CDR2 SVGIG (reference sequence). This CDR3 contains 16 residues. The CDR3 here is CALSQGSFSGANVLTF. As DNA, the CDR3 is TGTGCCCTTTCGCAGGGGTCTTTCTCTGGGGCCAACGTCCTGACTTTC.

The rearrangement links TRBV9 to TRBJ2-5, with 11 bases that match TRBD1. V lost 4 bases to trimming and J lost 5 bases; unmatched junction nucleotides: 19. The germline CDR1 and CDR2 sequences are SGDLS and YYNGEE. CDR3 length equals 19 residues. The CDR3 region is CASSKGPGGQGAGRETQYF. In nucleotides, the CDR3 is TGTGCCAGCAGCAAAGGGCCCGGCGGACAGGGGGCCGGCCGGGAGACCCAGTACTTC.

The chain joins TRBV29-1 to TRBJ2-5, with D hard to call. V lost 5 bases to trimming and J lost 5 bases, with 12 bases between them. The CDR3 sequence is 12 residues long. Looked up from germline, CDR1 is SQVTM and CDR2 is ANQGSEA. This CDR3 reads CSVSASTETQYF. In nucleotides, the CDR3 is TGCAGCGTTTCGGCGTCTACTGAGACCCAGTACTTC.